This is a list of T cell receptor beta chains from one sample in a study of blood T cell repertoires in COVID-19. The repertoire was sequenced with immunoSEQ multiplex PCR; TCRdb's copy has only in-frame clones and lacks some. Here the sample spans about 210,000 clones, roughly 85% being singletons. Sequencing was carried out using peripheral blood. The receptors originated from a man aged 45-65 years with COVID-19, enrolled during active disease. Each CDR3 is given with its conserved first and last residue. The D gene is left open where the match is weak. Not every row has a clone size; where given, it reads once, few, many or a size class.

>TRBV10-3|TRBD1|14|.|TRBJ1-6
CAISDDRGYSPLHF
TGTGCCATCAGTGATGACAGGGGGTACTCACCCCTCCACTTT
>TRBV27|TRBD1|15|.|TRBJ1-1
CASSLMTGGNTEAFF
TGTGCCAGCAGTTTGATGACAGGGGGGAACACTGAAGCTTTCTTT
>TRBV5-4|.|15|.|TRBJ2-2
CASSLGRGNTGELFF
TGTGCCAGCAGCTTGGGGCGGGGTAACACCGGGGAGCTGTTTTTT
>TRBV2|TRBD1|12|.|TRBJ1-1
CASSRDSTEAFF
TGTGCCAGCAGTAGGGACAGCACTGAAGCTTTCTTT
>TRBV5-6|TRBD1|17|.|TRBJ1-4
CASSLSDRGVLREKLFF
TGTGCCAGCAGCCTCTCTGACAGGGGTGTATTGCGTGAAAAACTGTTTTTT
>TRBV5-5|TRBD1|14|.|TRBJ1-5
CASSKGGADQPQHF
TGTGCCAGCAGTAAAGGGGGCGCCGATCAGCCCCAGCATTTT
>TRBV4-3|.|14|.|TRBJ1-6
CASSQDDGGSPLHF
TGCGCCAGCAGCCAAGATGATGGCGGCTCACCCCTCCACTTT
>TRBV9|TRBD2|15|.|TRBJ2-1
CASSFSGGADNEQFF
TGTGCCAGCAGCTTTAGCGGGGGGGCCGACAATGAGCAGTTCTTC
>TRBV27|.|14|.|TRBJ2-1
CASSLSLGVNEQFF
TGTGCCAGCAGTTTAAGTTTGGGAGTCAATGAGCAGTTCTTC
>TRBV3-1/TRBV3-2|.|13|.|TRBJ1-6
CASSQLGGSPLHF
TGTGCCAGCAGCCAATTGGGGGGGTCCCCCCTCCACTTT
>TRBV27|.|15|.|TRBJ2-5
CASSLSPGAGETQYF
TGTGCCAGCAGTTTATCGCCAGGGGCAGGAGAGACCCAGTACTTC
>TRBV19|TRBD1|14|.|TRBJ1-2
CASSDRGRGYGYTF
TGTGCCAGTAGCGACAGGGGGCGCGGCTATGGCTACACCTTC
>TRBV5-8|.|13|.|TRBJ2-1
CASSRGSYNEQFF
TGTGCCAGCAGCCGGGGCTCCTACAATGAGCAGTTCTTC
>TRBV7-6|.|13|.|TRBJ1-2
CASSLDGGSGYTF
TGTGCCAGCAGCTTAGACGGGGGATCCGGCTACACCTTC
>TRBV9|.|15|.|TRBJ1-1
CASSSQSEVGTEAFF
TGTGCCAGCAGCTCGCAATCGGAGGTTGGCACTGAAGCTTTCTTT
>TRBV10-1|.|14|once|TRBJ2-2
CASRGQIDTGELFF
TGCGCCAGCAGAGGACAAATAGACACCGGGGAGCTGTTTTTT
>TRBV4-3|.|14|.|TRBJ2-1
CASSREHAVNEQFF
TGCGCCAGCAGCCGTGAGCATGCGGTGAATGAGCAGTTCTTC
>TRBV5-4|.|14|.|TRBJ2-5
CASRSGEFGETQYF
TGTGCCAGCAGATCTGGCGAGTTCGGGGAGACCCAGTACTTC
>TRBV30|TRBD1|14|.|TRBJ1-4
CAWRNRGRNEKLFF
TGTGCCTGGAGGAACAGGGGGAGGAATGAAAAACTGTTTTTT
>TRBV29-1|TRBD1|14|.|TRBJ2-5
CSVQLDRRWGTQYF
TGCAGCGTTCAACTGGACAGGCGTTGGGGGACCCAGTACTTC
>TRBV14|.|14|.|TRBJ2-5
CASSSQRLQETQYF
TGTGCCAGCAGCTCGCAGCGCCTACAAGAGACCCAGTACTTC
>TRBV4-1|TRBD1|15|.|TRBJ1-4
CASSPGTAGNEKLFF
TGCGCCAGCAGCCCCGGGACAGCAGGAAATGAAAAACTGTTTTTT
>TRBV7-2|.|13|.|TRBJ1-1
CASSSQGYTEAFF
TGTGCCAGCAGCTCACAGGGTTACACTGAAGCTTTCTTT
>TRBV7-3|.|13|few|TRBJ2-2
CASSLNQGGELFF
TGTGCCAGCAGCTTAAACCAGGGCGGGGAGCTGTTTTTT
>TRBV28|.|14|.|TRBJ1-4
CASSSQPLDEKLFF
TGTGCCAGCAGTTCACAGCCCTTGGATGAAAAACTGTTTTTT
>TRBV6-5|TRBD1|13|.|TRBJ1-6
CASRTGGISPLHF
TGTGCCAGCAGGACAGGGGGCATTTCACCCCTCCACTTT
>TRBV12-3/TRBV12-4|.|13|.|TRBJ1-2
CASSLNRGWGYTF
TGTGCCAGCAGTTTAAATAGGGGCTGGGGCTACACCTTC
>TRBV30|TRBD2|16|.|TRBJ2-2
CAWISRGGANTGELFF
TGTGCCTGGATTTCTCGGGGGGGCGCGAACACCGGGGAGCTGTTTTTT
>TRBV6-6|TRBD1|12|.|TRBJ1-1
CASSYGTGKAFF
TGTGCCAGCAGTTACGGGACAGGGAAGGCTTTCTTT
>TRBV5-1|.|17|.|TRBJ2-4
CASSLARLGDAKNIQYF
TGCGCCAGCAGCTTGGCCCGATTGGGCGATGCCAAAAACATTCAGTACTTC
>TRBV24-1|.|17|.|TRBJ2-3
CATSDPQGTPSTDTQYF
TGTGCCACCAGTGATCCCCAGGGAACACCTAGCACAGATACGCAGTATTTT
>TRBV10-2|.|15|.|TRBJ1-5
CASSEPDAGNQPQHF
TGCGCCAGCAGTGAGCCCGATGCGGGGAACCAGCCCCAGCATTTT
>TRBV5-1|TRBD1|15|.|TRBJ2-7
CASSLEPGQEYEQYF
TGCGCCAGCAGCTTGGAACCGGGACAGGAGTACGAGCAGTACTTC
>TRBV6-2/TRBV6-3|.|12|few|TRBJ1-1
CASSYGGTEAFF
TGTGCCAGCAGTTATGGAGGCACTGAAGCTTTCTTT
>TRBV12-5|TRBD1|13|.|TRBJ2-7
CASARTGDHEQYF
TGTGCTAGCGCTAGGACAGGGGATCACGAGCAGTACTTC
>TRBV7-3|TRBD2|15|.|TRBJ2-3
CASSLGLAGGDTQYF
TGTGCCAGCAGCTTGGGACTAGCGGGGGGAGATACGCAGTATTTT
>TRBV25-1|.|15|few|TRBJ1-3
CASSEVASSGNTIYF
TGTGCCAGCAGTGAGGTGGCCAGCTCTGGAAACACCATATATTTT
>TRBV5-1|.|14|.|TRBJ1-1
CASSLASGVAEAFF
TGCGCCAGCAGCTTGGCTTCAGGGGTCGCTGAAGCTTTCTTT
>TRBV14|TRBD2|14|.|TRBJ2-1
CASSPGGGAREQFF
TGTGCCAGCAGCCCCGGCGGGGGGGCCCGGGAGCAGTTCTTC
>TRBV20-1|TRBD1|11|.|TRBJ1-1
CSAIDRDEAFF
TGCAGTGCCATAGACAGGGATGAAGCTTTCTTT
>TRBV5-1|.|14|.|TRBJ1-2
CASSFDGMNYGYTF
TGCGCCAGCAGCTTCGACGGGATGAACTATGGCTACACCTTC
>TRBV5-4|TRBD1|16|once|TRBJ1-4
CASSLGQGAQNEKLFF
TGTGCCAGCAGCTTGGGGCAGGGGGCTCAGAATGAAAAACTGTTTTTT
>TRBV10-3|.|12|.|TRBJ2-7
CAISQGTYEQYF
TGTGCCATCAGTCAGGGAACCTACGAGCAGTACTTC
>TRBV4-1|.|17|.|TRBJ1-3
CASSRGGLVLSGNTIYF
TGCGCCAGCAGCCGGGGGGGACTGGTGCTCTCTGGAAACACCATATATTTT
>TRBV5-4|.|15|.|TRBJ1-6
CASSLGSLENSPLHF
TGTGCCAGCAGCCTCGGGTCACTAGAAAATTCACCCCTCCACTTT
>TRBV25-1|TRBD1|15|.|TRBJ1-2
CATQRGTGEGYGYTF
TGTGCCACCCAACGAGGGACAGGGGAAGGTTATGGCTACACCTTC
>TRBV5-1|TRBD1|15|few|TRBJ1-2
CASSRDGTGNYGYTF
TGCGCCAGCAGCCGTGACGGGACAGGGAACTATGGCTACACCTTC
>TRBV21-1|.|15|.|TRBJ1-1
CASSLRIQGNTEAFF
TGTGCCAGCAGCCTTCGCATACAGGGGAACACTGAAGCTTTCTTT
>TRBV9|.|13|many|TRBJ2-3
CATGGASTDTQYF
TGTGCCACCGGTGGAGCGAGCACAGATACGCAGTATTTT
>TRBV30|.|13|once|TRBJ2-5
CAWSRQGQETQYF
TGTGCCTGGAGTAGGCAGGGACAAGAGACCCAGTACTTC
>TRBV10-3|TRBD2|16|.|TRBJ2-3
CAIGETGTRSTDTQYF
TGTGCCATCGGAGAGACCGGGACTAGATCCACAGATACGCAGTATTTT
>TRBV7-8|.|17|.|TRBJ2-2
CASSPRGAGGRTGELFF
TGTGCCAGCAGCCCCAGGGGGGCGGGGGGACGCACCGGGGAGCTGTTTTTT
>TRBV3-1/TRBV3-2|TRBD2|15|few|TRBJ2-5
CASSQAGGYQETQYF
TGTGCCAGCAGCCAGGCGGGGGGCTACCAAGAGACCCAGTACTTC
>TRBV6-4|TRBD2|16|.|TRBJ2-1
CASSGTSGGDHNEQFF
TGTGCCAGCAGTGGGACTAGCGGGGGGGACCACAATGAGCAGTTCTTC